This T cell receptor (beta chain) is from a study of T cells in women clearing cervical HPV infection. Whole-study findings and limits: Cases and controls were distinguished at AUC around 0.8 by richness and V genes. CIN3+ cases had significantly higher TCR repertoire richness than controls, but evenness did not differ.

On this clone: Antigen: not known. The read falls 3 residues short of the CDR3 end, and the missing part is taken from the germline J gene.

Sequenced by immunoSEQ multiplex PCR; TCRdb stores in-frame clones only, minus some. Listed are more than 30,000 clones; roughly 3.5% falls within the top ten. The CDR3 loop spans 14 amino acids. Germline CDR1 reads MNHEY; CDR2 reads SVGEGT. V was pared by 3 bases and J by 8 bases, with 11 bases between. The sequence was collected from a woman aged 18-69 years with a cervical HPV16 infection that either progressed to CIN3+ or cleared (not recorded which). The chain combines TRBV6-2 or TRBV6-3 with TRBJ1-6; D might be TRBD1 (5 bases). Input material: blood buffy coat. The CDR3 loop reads CASSYRTRDSPLHF. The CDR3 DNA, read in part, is TGTGCCAGCAGTTATAGGACAAGGGATTCACCC.